This record covers a single T cell receptor (beta chain). Its antigen is as yet unknown. The entry originates in a study of T cells in Graves' hyperthyroidism and ophthalmopathy. Study-wide results and limits: Ophthalmopathy prediction by the model preceded onset by a median approximately 6.1 months.

V lost 0 bases to trimming and J lost 5 bases; unmatched junction nucleotides: 3. Germline-derived CDR1 and CDR2 are ENHRY and SYGVKD. The CDR3 runs 14 residues. There were TCR beta CDR3 regions amplified from RNA transcripts. HTBI primers were used for first-round RT-PCR of the TCR CDR3. MiXCR, run by TCRdb on the multiplex PCR reads, gives a single entry per CDR3 protein. The table shows roughly 380,000 distinct CDR3 sequences, with about 20% occurring only once. Graves' hyperthyroidism qualified as stable when ophthalmopathy did not progress within 18 months. Participants, patients aged 18 to 65, had newly diagnosed hyperthyroidism with a duration under 2 months.

The TCR originated in a woman aged 18-35 years with Graves' hyperthyroidism. The V gene is TRBV10-3, the J gene TRBJ1-2; TRBD1 matches 7 bases. Sample: blood. CDR3 sequence reads: CAISESATGYGYTF. The CDR3 DNA is TGTGCCATCAGTGAGTCTGCGACAGGGTATGGCTACACCTTC.